Presented here are 17 T cell receptor beta chains from one specimen sequenced in a study of early stage breast cancer tumors. Some clones are missing from TCRdb's copy, which holds only in-frame ones; the method was immunoSEQ multiplex PCR. This sample has more than 55,000 clones, with 60% to 85% found just once. The sequenced sample consisted of blood. Every receptor here comes from a person in their twenties or thirties with breast cancer.

J is TRBJ2-7 and V is TRBV27; 7 bases align to TRBD2. The CDR3 sequence is 16 residues long. Looked up from germline, CDR1 is MNHEY and CDR2 is SMNVEV (reference sequence). After removal of 2 bases from V and 5 bases from J, the junction contained 12 bases not matched to a gene. Here the CDR3 reads CASSLSVGGPWHEQYF. The CDR3, as DNA: TGTGCCAGCAGTTTAAGTGTGGGAGGGCCCTGGCACGAGCAGTACTTC.

In nucleotides, the CDR3 is TGTGCCAGCAGTTACGGGACAGGGGGTTTCACTGAAGCTTTCTTT. This translates into CASSYGTGGFTEAFF. J is TRBJ1-1 and V is TRBV6-5; TRBD1 matches 11 bases. CDR1 is MNHEY, CDR2 SVGAGI, per germline. CDR3 length: 15 amino acids. The V gene end was trimmed by 2 bases and the J gene end by 4 bases; junction bases not matched to a gene: 3.

The gene calls are TRBV6-4 and TRBJ2-7, with no clear D. The germline gives CDR1 MRHNA, CDR2 SNTAGT. CDR3 length: 13 residues. The V end lost 6 bases, the J end lost 4 bases, and 13 bases lay between the germline ends. This CDR3 is CASSPGVGYEQYF. The CDR3 DNA sequence: TGTGCCAGCAGCCCCGGAGTAGGTTACGAGCAGTACTTC.

The rearrangement uses TRBV10-1 and TRBJ2-5, with D perhaps TRBD2 (6 bases). V gave up 0 bases and J gave up 4 bases, with 12 bases separating them. Germline-derived CDR1 and CDR2 are WNHNN and SYGVQD (reference sequence). The CDR3 sequence is 15 residues long. CDR3 in amino acids: CASSESVGGVETQYF. CDR3 nucleotide sequence: TGCGCCAGCAGTGAGTCAGTCGGGGGAGTAGAGACCCAGTACTTC.

The V call is TRBV28, the J call TRBJ1-2, with D tentatively TRBD1 (5 bases). Trimming took 5 bases from V and 6 from J, leaving 16 bases between them. Germline values: CDR1 MDHEN, CDR2 SYDVKM. The CDR3 sequence is 14 residues long. CDR3 sequence: CASSPRAGWHGYTF. The CDR3 DNA reads TGTGCCAGCAGTCCCCGGGCAGGGTGGCATGGCTACACCTTC.

This clone has more than one count but fewer than ten. V and J are TRBV7-9 and TRBJ2-2; D remains ambiguous. Looked up from germline, CDR1 is SEHNR and CDR2 is FQNEAQ (reference sequence). Trimming took 5 bases from V and 4 from J, leaving 11 bases between them. This CDR3 has 14 residues. CDR3 DNA: TGTGCCAGCAGCCTGTGGGAAATCACCGGGGAGCTGTTTTTT. Its protein product is CASSLWEITGELFF.

The chain is built from TRBV18 and TRBJ1-1, with 7 bases lining up with TRBD1. From germline, CDR1 is KGHSH and CDR2 LQKENI. The CDR3 covers 13 residues. The V and J ends lost 5 bases and 4 bases, in that order; junction bases with no gene match: 4. CDR3 loop: CASSTQGSTEAFF. For the CDR3, the DNA is TGTGCCAGCTCAACACAGGGGTCCACTGAAGCTTTCTTT.

The chain recombines TRBV18 with TRBJ2-7, with unresolved D. V was pared by 3 bases and J by 2 bases, with 8 bases between. Per germline, CDR1 KGHSH and CDR2 LQKENI. This CDR3 has 13 residues. In DNA form, the CDR3 reads TGTGCCAGCTCACCCCCTACCACCTACGAGCAGTACTTC. It specifies CASSPPTTYEQYF.

The rearrangement joins TRBV19 to TRBJ2-7; D perhaps matches TRBD2 (5 bases). CDR3 length: 13 amino acids. V dropped 3 bases and J dropped 3 bases, with 9 bases sitting between them. Per germline, CDR1 LNHDA and CDR2 SQIVND (reference sequence). This CDR3 is CASSINGDYEQYF. CDR3 nucleotides: TGTGCCAGTAGTATTAACGGGGACTACGAGCAGTACTTC.

This clone has just one count. The chain recombines TRBV4-2 with TRBJ1-1; D is ambiguous. V was pared by 9 bases and J by 0 bases, with 14 bases between. The germline V gene encodes CDR1 LGHNA and CDR2 YNFKEQ. The CDR3 is 14 amino acids. CDR3 residues: CASKEGRVNTEAFF. CDR3 coding DNA: TGTGCCAGTAAGGAGGGTCGTGTGAACACTGAAGCTTTCTTT.

The chain couples TRBV30 to TRBJ2-1, with 7 bases fitting TRBD2. The CDR3 is 14 residues long. Unmatched junction bases numbered 14, after V lost 3 bases and J lost 12 bases. Germline values: CDR1 GTSNPN, CDR2 SVGIG (reference sequence). CDR3 DNA sequence: TGTGCCTGGAGACCCGCCGGGACTATGGAACTGCAGTTCTTC. Its protein is CAWRPAGTMELQFF.

The gene calls are TRBV19 and TRBJ1-5; D call uncertain. CDR3 length: 12 amino acids. The germline CDR1 and CDR2 sequences are LNHDA and SQIVND (reference sequence). V dropped 6 bases and J dropped 3 bases, with 6 bases sitting between them. CDR3 nucleotide sequence: TGTGCCAGTAGCATACTCAATCAGCCCCAGCATTTT. This gives the protein CASSILNQPQHF.

The rearrangement joins TRBV4-3 to TRBJ1-1, with TRBD1 as a possible D gene (5 bases). The germline gives CDR1 LGHNA, CDR2 YSLEER. CDR3 size: 15 residues. The ends were cut back, 1 base at V and 3 bases at J, with 12 bases in the middle. In DNA form, the CDR3 reads TGCGCCAGCAGCCAAGGGGCCCAGGGACACACTGAAGCTTTCTTT. This translates into CASSQGAQGHTEAFF.

The chain links TRBV19 to TRBJ2-7; D not certain. This CDR3 is built from 16 residues. Germline V lookup: CDR1 LNHDA, CDR2 SQIVND (reference sequence). V dropped 1 base and J dropped 2 bases, with 15 bases sitting between them. The CDR3 region has the DNA TGTGCCAGTAGTATAGTCGGTCAGACTCCGGCCTACGAGCAGTACTTC. Translation: CASSIVGQTPAYEQYF. The variable domain in full, completed from reference TRBV19 and TRBJ2-7, reads DGGITQSPKYLFRKEGQNVTLSCEQNLNHDAMYWYRQDPGQGLRLIYYSQIVNDFQKGDIAEGYSVSREKKESFPLTVTSAQKNPTAFYLCASSIVGQTPAYEQYFGPGTRLTVT.

This sequence joins TRBV10-3 and TRBJ2-6; 10 nucleotides match TRBD2. Germline V gives CDR1 ENHRY, CDR2 SYGVKD. CDR3 length equals 15 residues. V lost 6 bases to trimming and J lost 11 bases; unmatched junction nucleotides: 10. CDR3 residues: CAIRLAGDRRDVLTF. As DNA, the CDR3 is TGTGCCATCAGGCTAGCGGGAGACAGAAGGGACGTCCTGACTTTC.

The rearrangement uses TRBV2 and TRBJ2-7, with 7 bases that match TRBD1. The CDR3 extends over 14 amino acids. Germline lookup yields CDR1 SNHLY and CDR2 FYNNEI. V was clipped by 6 bases and J by 0 bases; unmatched bases: 5. CDR3 nucleotide sequence: TGTGCCAGCAGGGGGACAGAAAGCTCCTACGAGCAGTACTTC. Translating gives CASRGTESSYEQYF.

The chain combines TRBV6-1 with TRBJ2-7; D gene unclear. The CDR3 runs to 13 residues. V lost 8 bases to trimming and J lost 2 bases, with 13 bases between them. Looked up from germline, CDR1 is MNHNS and CDR2 is SASEGT. CDR3 in DNA: TGTGCCAGCCACGGGTATTCAACCTACGAGCAGTACTTC. Translation: CASHGYSTYEQYF.